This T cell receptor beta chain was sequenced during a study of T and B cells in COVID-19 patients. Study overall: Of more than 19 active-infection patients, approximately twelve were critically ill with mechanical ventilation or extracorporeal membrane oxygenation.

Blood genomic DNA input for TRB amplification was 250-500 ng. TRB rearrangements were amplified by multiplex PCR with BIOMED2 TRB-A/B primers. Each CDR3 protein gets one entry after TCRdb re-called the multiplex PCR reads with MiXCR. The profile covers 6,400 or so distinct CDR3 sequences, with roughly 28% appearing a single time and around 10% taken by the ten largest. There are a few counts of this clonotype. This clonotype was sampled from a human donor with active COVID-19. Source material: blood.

The CDR3 DNA is TGTGCCACCAGCAGAGAGGGTTCTTGGCAGCCCCAGCATTTT. Residues: CATSREGSWQPQHF. The chain recombines TRBV15 with TRBJ1-5; D remains unclear. The CDR3 is 14 amino acids. The germline gives CDR1 LNHNV, CDR2 YYDKDF (reference sequence). V dropped 0 bases and J dropped 7 bases, with 10 bases sitting between them.